Sequencing of this T cell receptor (beta chain) was carried out in a study of OX40 agonist ivuxolimab in advanced cancers. Samples of blood were obtained at baseline, on cycle 4 day 1, and on cycle 7 day 1. Study-level findings and limits: CD8+ T cells (on average) carried more expanded clones than CD4+ T cells.

The CDR3 consists of 11 residues. Trimming shortened V by 4 bases and J by 8 bases, and 8 bases separated the two germline ends. Germline V gives CDR1 SQVTM, CDR2 ANQGSEA. This clone was counted once. Its antigen is unidentified. The method was immunoSEQ multiplex PCR; TCRdb's version includes in-frame clones alone and lacks a portion of them. The sample consists of approximately 71,000 clones, around 94% of them appearing once. V gene TRBV29-1 combines with J gene TRBJ1-4; unclear D gene. The material sequenced was CD4+ or CD8+ T cells sorted from blood, taken in a trial of the OX40 agonist ivuxolimab. The clonotype was recovered from an adult with an advanced solid tumor such as melanoma, head and neck, liver or kidney cancer. The CDR3, as DNA: TGCAGCGTTGGGTTAGACGAAAAACTGTTTTTT. It codes for CSVGLDEKLFF.